This TCR beta chain is from a study of blood T cell repertoires in COVID-19. Germline CDR1 is KGHDR and CDR2 is SFDVKD. J was trimmed by 9 bases and V by 4 bases; bases with no gene match: 7. This CDR3 contains 15 residues. Here immunoSEQ multiplex PCR was the method, and the copy in TCRdb shows in-frame clones only, minus some. Of 210,000 or so clones listed, about 85% are singletons. The material sequenced was peripheral blood. V usage is TRBV24-1 and J usage is TRBJ2-1; 11 nucleotides agree with TRBD1. This receptor was identified in a woman of 80 years or more with active or convalescent COVID-19. The CDR3 region is CATSESGQGAVEQFF. The CDR3 coding sequence is TGTGCCACCAGTGAATCTGGACAGGGGGCAGTTGAGCAGTTCTTC.